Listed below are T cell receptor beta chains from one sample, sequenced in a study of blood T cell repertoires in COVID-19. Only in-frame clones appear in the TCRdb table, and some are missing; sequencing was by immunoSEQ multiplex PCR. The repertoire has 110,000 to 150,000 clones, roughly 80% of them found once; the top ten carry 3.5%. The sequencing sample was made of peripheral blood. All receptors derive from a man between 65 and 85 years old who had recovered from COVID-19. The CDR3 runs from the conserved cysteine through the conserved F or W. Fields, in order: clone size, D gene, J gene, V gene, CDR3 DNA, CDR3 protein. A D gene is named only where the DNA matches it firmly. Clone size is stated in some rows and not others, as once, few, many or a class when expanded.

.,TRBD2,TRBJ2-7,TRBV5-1,TGCGCCAGCAGCTTGGAGCGGCTCCTTCGGGAGGGAGGTACGTGTTACGAGCAGTACTTC,CASSLERLLREGGTCYEQYF
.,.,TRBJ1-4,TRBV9,TGTGCCAGCAGCGCGGCGGCATTTAATGAAAAACTGTTTTTT,CASSAAAFNEKLFF
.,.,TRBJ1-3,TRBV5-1,TGCGCCAGCAGCTACATAGGAGGGTCTGGAAACACCATATATTTT,CASSYIGGSGNTIYF
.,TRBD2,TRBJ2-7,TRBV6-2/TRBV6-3,TGTGCCAGCAGCCGGGACTATCCCTACGAGCAGTACTTC,CASSRDYPYEQYF
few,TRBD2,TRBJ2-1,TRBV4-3,TGCGCCAGCAGCCTGGGACTAGCGGGAGTCAATGAGCAGTTCTTC,CASSLGLAGVNEQFF
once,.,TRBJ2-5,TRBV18,TGTGCCAGCTCACCATGGAGGGAGAGGCAAGAGACCCAGTACTTC,CASSPWRERQETQYF
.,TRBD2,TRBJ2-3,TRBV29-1,TGCAGCGTCGGGACTAGCCTCGGGGATACGCAGTATTTT,CSVGTSLGDTQYF
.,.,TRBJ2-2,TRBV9,TGTGCCAGCAGCGTAGTTAGCAGAGGATACACCGGGGAGCTGTTTTTT,CASSVVSRGYTGELFF
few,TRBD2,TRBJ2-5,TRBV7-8,TGTGCCAGCAGCAGACACTATAGCGGGAGGGGTCAAGAGACCCAGTACTTC,CASSRHYSGRGQETQYF
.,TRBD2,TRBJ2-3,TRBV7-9,TGTGCCAGCAGCTTAGGGACTAGCGGGACCAGCACAGATACGCAGTATTTT,CASSLGTSGTSTDTQYF
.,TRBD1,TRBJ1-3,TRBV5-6,TGTGCCAGCAGCTTATATGTCCCAGGGGGAGCGTTTGATGGCACCATATATTTT,CASSLYVPGGAFDGTIYF
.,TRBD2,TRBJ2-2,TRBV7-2,TGTGCCAGCAGCGCCCAACTAGCGGGAGCCGGGGAGCTGTTTTTT,CASSAQLAGAGELFF
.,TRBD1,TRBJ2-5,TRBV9,TGTGCCAGCAGCGAAGGGGACAGGCGGGAGACCCAGTACTTC,CASSEGDRRETQYF
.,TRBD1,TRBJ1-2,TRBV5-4,TGTGCCAGCAGCCAACAGGGGCTTAACTATGGCTACACCTTC,CASSQQGLNYGYTF
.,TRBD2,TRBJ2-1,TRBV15,TGTGCCACCAGCAGAGATGGGACTAGCTTCCATGAGCAGTTCTTC,CATSRDGTSFHEQFF
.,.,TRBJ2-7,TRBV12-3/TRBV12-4,TGTGCCAGCAGTTATGGCCTTCACTACGAGCAGTACTTC,CASSYGLHYEQYF
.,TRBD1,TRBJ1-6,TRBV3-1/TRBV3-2,TGTGCCAGCAGCCTACTCCGACAGGGTAATTCACCCCTCCACTTT,CASSLLRQGNSPLHF
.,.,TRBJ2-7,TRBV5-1,TGCGCCAGCAGCTCGGTCGAGGGAGTCTCCTACGAGCAGTACTTC,CASSSVEGVSYEQYF
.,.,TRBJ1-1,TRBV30,TGTGCCTGGAAAAGGGGTCCGTCTGAAGCTTTCTTT,CAWKRGPSEAFF
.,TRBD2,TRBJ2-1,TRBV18,TGTGCCAGCTCACCACAAGGCGGGGGCTACAATGAGCAGTTCTTC,CASSPQGGGYNEQFF
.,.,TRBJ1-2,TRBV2,TGTGCCAGCTCCTTCACGGTTGGCTATGGCTACACCTTC,CASSFTVGYGYTF
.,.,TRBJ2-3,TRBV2,TGTGCCAGCATGTCGGGAGCCTACACAGATACGCAGTATTTT,CASMSGAYTDTQYF
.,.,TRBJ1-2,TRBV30,TGTGCCTGGAGTGTACTGCCCGGGGGTACCTATGGCTACACCTTC,CAWSVLPGGTYGYTF
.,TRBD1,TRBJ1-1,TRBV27,TGTGCCAGCAGTCCTCGGGACAGGGGAGTAGGGGGAGCTTTCTTT,CASSPRDRGVGGAFF
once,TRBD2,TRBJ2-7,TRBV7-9,TGTGCCAGCAGCTCCGCGGGAGTTCTGTCCCACGAGCAGTACTTC,CASSSAGVLSHEQYF
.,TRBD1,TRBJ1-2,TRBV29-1,TGCAGCGTTGAATCCCGGACAGGGAACTATGGCTACACCTTC,CSVESRTGNYGYTF
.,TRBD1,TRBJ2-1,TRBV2,TGTGCCAGCGGTGAAAGGGACAGAAACAATGAGCAGTTCTTC,CASGERDRNNEQFF
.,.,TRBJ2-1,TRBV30,TGTGCCTGGAGTACGGGACTTTATGAGCAGTTCTTC,CAWSTGLYEQFF
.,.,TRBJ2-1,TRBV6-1,TGTGCCAGCAGTGAAGTACCACAGGGTGGCCATGAGCAGTTCTTC,CASSEVPQGGHEQFF
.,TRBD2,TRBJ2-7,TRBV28,TGTGCCAGCCAGAGGCGGGAGGTTCAAATCTACGAGCAGTACTTC,CASQRREVQIYEQYF
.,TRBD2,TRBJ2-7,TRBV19,TGTGCCAGTAGCGCCGGGACTATCTACGAGCAGTACTTC,CASSAGTIYEQYF
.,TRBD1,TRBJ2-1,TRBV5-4,TGTGCCAGCAGCTTGTTGGCAGGGGGTGATGAGCAGTTCTTC,CASSLLAGGDEQFF
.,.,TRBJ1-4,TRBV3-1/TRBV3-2,TGTGCCAGCAGCCCAAGATGGGGGGGGAGTCGGAATGAAAAACTGTTTTTT,CASSPRWGGSRNEKLFF
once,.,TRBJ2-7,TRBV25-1,TGTGCCAGCAGTGAATCTGCCGAGAGCTCCTACGAGCAGTACTTC,CASSESAESSYEQYF
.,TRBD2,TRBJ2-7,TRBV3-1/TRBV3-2,TGTGCCAGCAGCCTCATAGCGGGAGAGTTCTCCGAGCAGTACTTC,CASSLIAGEFSEQYF
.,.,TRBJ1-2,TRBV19,TGTGCCAGTAGTATAGTTTACAGAGATAACTATGGCTACACCTTC,CASSIVYRDNYGYTF
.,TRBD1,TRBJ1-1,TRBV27,TGTGCCAGCAGTCAGTTCCAGGGGGCCGCTGAAGCTTTCTTT,CASSQFQGAAEAFF
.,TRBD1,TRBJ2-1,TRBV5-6,TGTGCCAGCAGCTGGTGGACAGGGCGGGATGAGCAGTTCTTC,CASSWWTGRDEQFF
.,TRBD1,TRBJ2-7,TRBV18,TGTGCCAGCTCACCCAACGCAGGGGGCGGGTACGAGCAGTACTTC,CASSPNAGGGYEQYF
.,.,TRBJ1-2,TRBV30,TGTGCCTGGAGTGGACAGTTAAACTATGGCTACACCTTC,CAWSGQLNYGYTF
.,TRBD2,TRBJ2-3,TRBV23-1,TGCGCCAGCAGTCACCTACCGACTAGCGGGAGGACAGATACGCAGTATTTT,CASSHLPTSGRTDTQYF
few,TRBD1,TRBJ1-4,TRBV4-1,TGCGCCAGCAGCCGATCCTCCGGGACAGGGCGGGAAAAACTGTTTTTT,CASSRSSGTGREKLFF
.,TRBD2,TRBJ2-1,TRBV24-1,TGTGCCACCAGGACTAGCGGGAGTGACGAGCAGTTCTTC,CATRTSGSDEQFF
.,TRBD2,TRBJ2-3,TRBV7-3,TGTGCCAGCAGCTCCGGACTAGCGGGAGTGGGGACAGATACGCAGTATTTT,CASSSGLAGVGTDTQYF
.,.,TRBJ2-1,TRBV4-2,TGTGCCAGCGGCGGGGGCTCGTATAGCAATGAGCAGTTCTTC,CASGGGSYSNEQFF
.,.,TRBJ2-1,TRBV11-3,TGTGCCAGCAGCTTGACGGATAGCGGGCAGTTCTTC,CASSLTDSGQFF
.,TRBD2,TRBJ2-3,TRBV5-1,TGCGCCAGCAGCTCCTCTCGGACTAGCGGGAGAGGGGGCACAGATACGCAGTATTTT,CASSSSRTSGRGGTDTQYF
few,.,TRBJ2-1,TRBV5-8,TGTGCCAGCAGCTTAATCCCCCAATCTACCCGTTCCTACAATGAGCAGTTCTTC,CASSLIPQSTRSYNEQFF
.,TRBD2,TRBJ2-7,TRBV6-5,TGTGCCAGCAGTAAAACTAGCGGGGGTTACGAGCAGTACTTC,CASSKTSGGYEQYF
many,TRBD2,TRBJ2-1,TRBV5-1,TGCGCCAGCAGCTTACCTAGCGGTACCTACAATGAGCAGTTCTTC,CASSLPSGTYNEQFF
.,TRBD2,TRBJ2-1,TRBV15,TGTGCCACCAGCAGGCGGACTAGCGGGAACCCCGAGCAGTTCTTC,CATSRRTSGNPEQFF
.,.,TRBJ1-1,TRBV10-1,TGCGCCAGCAGCGACGGGACACTGAACACTGAAGCTTTCTTT,CASSDGTLNTEAFF
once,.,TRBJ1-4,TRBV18,TGTGCCAGCTCACCGTCGACAGGATATAATGAAAAACTGTTTTTT,CASSPSTGYNEKLFF
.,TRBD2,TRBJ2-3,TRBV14,TGTGCCAGCGGGACTAGCATTCGAGATACGCAGTATTTT,CASGTSIRDTQYF
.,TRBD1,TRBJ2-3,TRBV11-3,TGTGCCAGCAGCGCAGGGGGCGGGGAGGCAGATACGCAGTATTTT,CASSAGGGEADTQYF
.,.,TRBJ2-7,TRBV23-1,TGCGCCAGCAGTCAATCAGGAGAGGTAGAGGACTCCTACGAGCAGTACTTC,CASSQSGEVEDSYEQYF
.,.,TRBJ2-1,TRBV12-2,TGTGCAAGTCGCACGGGACTAGCGGGAGGGCCGTCTGAGCAGTTCTTC,CASRTGLAGGPSEQFF
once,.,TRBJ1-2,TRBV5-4,TGTGCCAGCAGCTTGGCGCGAGGCAGTGGGTATGGCTACACCTTC,CASSLARGSGYGYTF
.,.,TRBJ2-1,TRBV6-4,TGTGCCAGCAGTGCCGACTCGTTTGACTCCTACAATGAGCAGTTCTTC,CASSADSFDSYNEQFF
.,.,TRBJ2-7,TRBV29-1,TGCAGCGTCCTGAAGTTGAGGGAAACCTCCTACGAGCAGTACTTC,CSVLKLRETSYEQYF